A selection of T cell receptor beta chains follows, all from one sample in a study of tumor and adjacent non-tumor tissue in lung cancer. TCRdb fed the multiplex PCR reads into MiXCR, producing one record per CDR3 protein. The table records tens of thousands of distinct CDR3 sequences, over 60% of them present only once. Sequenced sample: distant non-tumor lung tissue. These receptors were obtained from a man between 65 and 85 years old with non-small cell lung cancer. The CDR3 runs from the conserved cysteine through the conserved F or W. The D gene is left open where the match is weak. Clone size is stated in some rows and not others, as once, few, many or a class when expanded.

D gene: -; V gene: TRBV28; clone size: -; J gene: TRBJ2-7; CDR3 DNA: TGTGCCAGCAATTTAGAGTCCGCCGTGCAAAGGAGCCACGAGCAGTACTTC; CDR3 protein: CASNLESAVQRSHEQYF
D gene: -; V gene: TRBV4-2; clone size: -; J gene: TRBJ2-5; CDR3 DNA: TGTGCCAGGAGCCATGTAACAGACCAAGAGACCCAGTACTTC; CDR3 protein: CARSHVTDQETQYF
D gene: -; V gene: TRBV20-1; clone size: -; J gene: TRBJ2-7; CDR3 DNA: TGCAGTGCCCCAAGGTCGGGCGGATACGAGCAGTACTTC; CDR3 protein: CSAPRSGGYEQYF
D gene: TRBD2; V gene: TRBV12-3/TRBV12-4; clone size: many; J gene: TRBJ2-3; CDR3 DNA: TGTGCCAGCAGGGATCTAGCGGGATTCACAGATACGCAGTATTTT; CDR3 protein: CASRDLAGFTDTQYF
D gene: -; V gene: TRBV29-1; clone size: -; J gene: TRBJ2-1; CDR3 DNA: TGCACCGGGGAGGTTTCCTACTATGAGCAGTTCTTC; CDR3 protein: CTGEVSYYEQFF
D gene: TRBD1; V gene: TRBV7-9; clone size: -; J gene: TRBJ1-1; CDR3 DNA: TGTGCCAACAATCCGGGACAGGGGTTGGACACTGAAGCTTTGTTT; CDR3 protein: CANNPGQGLDTEALF
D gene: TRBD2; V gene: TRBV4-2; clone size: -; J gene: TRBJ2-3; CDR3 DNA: TGTGCCAGGAGCCAAGTGGGTGGCGGGAGTTGGCCAGATACGCAGTATTTT; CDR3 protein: CARSQVGGGSWPDTQYF
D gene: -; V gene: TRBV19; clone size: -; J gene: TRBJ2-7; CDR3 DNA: TGTGTCAGTAGTATAGGGGACAACTACGAGCAGTACTTC; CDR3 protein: CVSSIGDNYEQYF
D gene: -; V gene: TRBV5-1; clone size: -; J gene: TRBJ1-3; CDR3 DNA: TGCGCCAACAGCTACCGGGACGGGGAAAACACCATATATTTT; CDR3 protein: CANSYRDGENTIYF
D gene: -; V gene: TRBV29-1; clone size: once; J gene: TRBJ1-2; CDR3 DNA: TGCGGCGTTGGGAGGGTGGTGGACCCAGACTATGGCTACACCTTC; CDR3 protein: CGVGRVVDPDYGYTF
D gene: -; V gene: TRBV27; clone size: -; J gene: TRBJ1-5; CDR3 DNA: TGTGCCAGCAGTTTTGGCGGGGATAATCAGCCCCAGCATTTT; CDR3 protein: CASSFGGDNQPQHF
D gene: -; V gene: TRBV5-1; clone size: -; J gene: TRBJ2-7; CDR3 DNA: TGCGCAAGCAGCTGGGACAAAGACTACGAGCAGCACTTC; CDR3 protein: CASSWDKDYEQHF
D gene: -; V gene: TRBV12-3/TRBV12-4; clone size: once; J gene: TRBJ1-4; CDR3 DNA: TGTGCCAGCAGGGTACAGGCAGAGAATAATGAAAGACTGTTTTTT; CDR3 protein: CASRVQAENNERLFF
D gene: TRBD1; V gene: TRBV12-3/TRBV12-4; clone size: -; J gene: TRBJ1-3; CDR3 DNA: TGTGCCAGCAGTCGTCCCGGGACAGGGATCGGCTCTGGAAGGACCATATACTTT; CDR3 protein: CASSRPGTGIGSGRTIYF
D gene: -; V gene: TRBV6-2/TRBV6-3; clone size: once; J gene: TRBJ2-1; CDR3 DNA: TGTGCCAGCATTTGGCGCCCAGAGAATGAGCAGTTCTTC; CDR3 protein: CASIWRPENEQFF
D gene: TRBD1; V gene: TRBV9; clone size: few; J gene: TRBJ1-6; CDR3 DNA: TGTGCCAGCAGCCAGGGACAGTCAAATTCACCCCTCCACTTT; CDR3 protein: CASSQGQSNSPLHF
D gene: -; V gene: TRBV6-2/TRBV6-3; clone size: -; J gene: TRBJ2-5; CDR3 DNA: TGTGCCAGCATCCGACCCGGGACGGCAGAGACTCAGTACTTC; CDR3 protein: CASIRPGTAETQYF
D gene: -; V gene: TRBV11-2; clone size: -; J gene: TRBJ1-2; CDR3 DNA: TGTGCCAGCAGCTTTTCCAGGGGCTTCGCTTATGGCTACATCTTC; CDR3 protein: CASSFSRGFAYGYIF
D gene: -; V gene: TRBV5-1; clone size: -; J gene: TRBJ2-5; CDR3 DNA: TGCGCCAGCAGCTTGGCAGCGGGCAAGCAAGAGACCCAGTACTTC; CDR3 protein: CASSLAAGKQETQYF
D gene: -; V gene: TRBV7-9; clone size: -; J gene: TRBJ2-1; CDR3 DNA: TGTGCCAGCAGCTTTAGTTTCCCGGGGGGCAATGAGCTGCTCTTC; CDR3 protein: CASSFSFPGGNELLF
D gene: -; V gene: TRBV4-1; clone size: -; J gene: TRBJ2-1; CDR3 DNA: TGCGCCAGCAACCAAGTCTTTATCGGGACGGGGTGGAATGAGCAGTTCTTT; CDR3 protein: CASNQVFIGTGWNEQFF
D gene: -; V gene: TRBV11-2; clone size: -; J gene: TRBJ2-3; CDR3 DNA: TGTGCCAGCAGCTTAGATCGGGGGCCGGATACTCGGTATTTT; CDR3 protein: CASSLDRGPDTRYF
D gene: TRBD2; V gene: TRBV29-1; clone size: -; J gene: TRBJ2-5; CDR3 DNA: TGCAGTGTTGAATTCTATTTGACTAGCGGGGGGAAACAAGAAACCCAGTACTTC; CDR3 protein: CSVEFYLTSGGKQETQYF
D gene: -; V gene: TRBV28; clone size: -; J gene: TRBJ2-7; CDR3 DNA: TGTGCCAGCAGTTCCCCGACGAAGGGGAGGAGGTACGAGCAGTACTTC; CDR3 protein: CASSSPTKGRRYEQYF
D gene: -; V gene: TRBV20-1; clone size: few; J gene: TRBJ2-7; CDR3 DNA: TGCAGTGCTGCAAGACAGTTCGAACTCGCGGACGAGCAGTACTTC; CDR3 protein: CSAARQFELADEQYF
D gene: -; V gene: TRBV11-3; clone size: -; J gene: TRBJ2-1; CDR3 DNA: TGTGCCAGCAACTTATTTCAGGGAAGCTTCTATGAGCAGTTCTTC; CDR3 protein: CASNLFQGSFYEQFF
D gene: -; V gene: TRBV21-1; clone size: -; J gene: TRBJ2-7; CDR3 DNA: TGTGCCAGCGGCCGCTGGGCCTACGAAAGGACCGGACTCTACGAGCAGTACTTC; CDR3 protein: CASGRWAYERTGLYEQYF
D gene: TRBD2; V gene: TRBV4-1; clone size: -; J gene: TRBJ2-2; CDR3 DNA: TGCGCCAGCAGCCAAGAGCGTACTAGCGGCGTCGGGGAGCTGTTTTTT; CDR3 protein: CASSQERTSGVGELFF
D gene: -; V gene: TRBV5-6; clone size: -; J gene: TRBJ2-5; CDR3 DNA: TGTGCCAGCAGCCGTTACATTACCGACAGAGTAAGGACCCAGTACTTC; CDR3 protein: CASSRYITDRVRTQYF
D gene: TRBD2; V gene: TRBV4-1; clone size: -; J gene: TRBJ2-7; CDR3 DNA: TGCGCCAGCAGCCGGACACTAGCGGGGGATGGGAACGAGCAGTACTTC; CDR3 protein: CASSRTLAGDGNEQYF
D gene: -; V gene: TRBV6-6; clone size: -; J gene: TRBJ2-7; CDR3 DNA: TGTGCCAGCAGTTTCCAGGGACTCAAATACGAGCAGTACTTC; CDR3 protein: CASSFQGLKYEQYF
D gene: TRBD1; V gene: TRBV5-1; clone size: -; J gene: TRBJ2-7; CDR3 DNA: TGCGCCAGCAGCCGGACAGGGATCTACGAGCAGTGCTTC; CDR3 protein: CASSRTGIYEQCF
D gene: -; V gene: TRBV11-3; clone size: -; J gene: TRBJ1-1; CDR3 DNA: TGTGCCAGCTGCTTCCGGGACAAAACCCTGAACACTGAAGTTTACTTT; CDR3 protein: CASCFRDKTLNTEVYF
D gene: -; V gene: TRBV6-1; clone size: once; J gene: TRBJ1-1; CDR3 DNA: TGTCCCAGAAGAAGGAGCGAGAACACTGAAGCTTTCTTT; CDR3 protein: CPRRRSENTEAFF
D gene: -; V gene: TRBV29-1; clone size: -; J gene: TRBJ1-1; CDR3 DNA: TGCGGCGTTGTTATAGGGAACAATGAAGCTTTCTTT; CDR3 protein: CGVVIGNNEAFF
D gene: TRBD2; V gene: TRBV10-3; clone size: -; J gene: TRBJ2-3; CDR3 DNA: TGTGCCATCAGCGATGGACTAGCGGGAACAACAGAAACGCAGTATTTT; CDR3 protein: CAISDGLAGTTETQYF
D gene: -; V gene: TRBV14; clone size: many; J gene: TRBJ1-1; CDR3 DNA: TGTGCCAGCAGCCAAGCTACTGAAGCTTTCTTT; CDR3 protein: CASSQATEAFF
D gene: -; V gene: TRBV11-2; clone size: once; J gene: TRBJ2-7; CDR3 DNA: TGTGCCAGCTTTCACGGAGACTACGAGCAGTACTTC; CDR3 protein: CASFHGDYEQYF
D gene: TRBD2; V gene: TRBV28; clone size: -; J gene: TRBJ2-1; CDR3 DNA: TGTGCCAGCAGTTCCCTAAGCGGGAGTGAAAACAATGAGCAGTTCTTC; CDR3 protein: CASSSLSGSENNEQFF
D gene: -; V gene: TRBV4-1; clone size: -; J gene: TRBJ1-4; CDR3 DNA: TGCGCCAGCAGACGGGACAAAACAACTGATGAAAAACAGTTTTTT; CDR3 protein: CASRRDKTTDEKQFF
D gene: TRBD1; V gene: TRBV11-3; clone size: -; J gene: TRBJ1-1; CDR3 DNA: TGTGCCAGCAGCTTAGATTCCCCTGACAGGGTTGAGGATTTCTTT; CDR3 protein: CASSLDSPDRVEDFF
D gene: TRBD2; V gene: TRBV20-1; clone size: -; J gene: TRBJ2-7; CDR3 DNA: TGCAGTGTTAGAGAGGGACTAGCGGGAACCTACGAGCATCAATTC; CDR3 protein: CSVREGLAGTYEHQF
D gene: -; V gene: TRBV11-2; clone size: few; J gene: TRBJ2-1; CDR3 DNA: TGTGCCAGCAGCTCGGTCCTGGGGGGTGGGACATACAATGAGCAGTTCTTC; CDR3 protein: CASSSVLGGGTYNEQFF
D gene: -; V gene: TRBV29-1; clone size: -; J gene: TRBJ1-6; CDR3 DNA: TGCAGCGTTAAGACACGGGATAGCTCACACCTCCACTTT; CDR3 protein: CSVKTRDSSHLHF
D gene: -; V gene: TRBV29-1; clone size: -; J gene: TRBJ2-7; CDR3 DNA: TGCAGCGTTTATACGGAGGACTCCTACGAGCAGTACTTC; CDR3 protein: CSVYTEDSYEQYF
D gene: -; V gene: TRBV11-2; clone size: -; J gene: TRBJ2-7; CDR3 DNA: TGTTCCAGCAGCGGGGACAGTATAAGCTACGAGCAGTACTTC; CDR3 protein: CSSSGDSISYEQYF
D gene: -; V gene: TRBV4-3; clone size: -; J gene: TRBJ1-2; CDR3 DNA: TGCGCCAGCAGCCAAGGGGCGGCAAATGGCTACACTTTC; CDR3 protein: CASSQGAANGYTF
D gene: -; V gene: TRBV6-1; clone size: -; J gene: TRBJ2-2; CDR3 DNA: TGTGCCAGCTTTGGGGCGCCCGGTGTGCTGTTTTTT; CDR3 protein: CASFGAPGVLFF
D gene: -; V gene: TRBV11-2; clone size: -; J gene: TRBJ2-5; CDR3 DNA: TGCGCCGGCAGACCGGGGGCAGTTGGGCAAGAGACCCAGTACTTC; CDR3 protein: CAGRPGAVGQETQYF
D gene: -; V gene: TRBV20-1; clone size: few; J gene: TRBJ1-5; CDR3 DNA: TGCAGTGCTCAAACACCACAGGGACCTGGGCCCCAGCATTTT; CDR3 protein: CSAQTPQGPGPQHF